This T cell receptor beta chain was retrieved from a study of blood T cell repertoires in COVID-19. Study details: Samples of COVID-19 (acute and convalescent) were obtained from the United States, Italy and Spain. The analysed material was cDNA or gDNA that came from T cells, B-cell-depleted T cells, or PBMCs.

With 5 bases clipped from V and 0 bases from J, the junction kept 7 bases outside the gene matches. This CDR3 region has 16 residues. Germline assignment: CDR1 MNHEY and CDR2 SVGEGT. Study processing details: Reference gene primers were amplified, and this amplification served to estimate nucleated cell counts. Some clones are missing from TCRdb's copy, which holds only in-frame ones; the method was immunoSEQ multiplex PCR. V and J calls and clone size come straight from that table; D and trimming were deduced from the DNA. The table shows about 120,000 clones, with roughly four fifths occurring only once. This clone was picked up one time.

The TCR comes from a human donor in a cohort sampled during active COVID-19. The sequencing input was peripheral blood. The chain has TRBV6-2 or TRBV6-3 and TRBJ2-7, with 10 nucleotides matching TRBD2. CDR3 DNA: TGTGCCAGCAGTAAGACTAGCGGGTATAGCTCCTACGAGCAGTACTTC. It is translated as CASSKTSGYSSYEQYF.